The rows below give T cell receptor beta chains drawn from one sample of a study of memory CD4+ T cells and cytomegalovirus serostatus. This table comes from immunoSEQ multiplex PCR, and its TCRdb copy is limited to in-frame clones, with some not included. The profile shows 50,000 to 75,000 clones, around 83% of them singletons. Material: memory CD4+ T cells from blood. These receptors originate from an adult in good health and CMV-seronegative. The conserved cysteine and the conserved F or W are not part of the CDR3 here.

v_call: TRBV5-1; cdr3_aa: ASSRDTVEQY
v_call: TRBV5-4; cdr3_aa: ASSPSPTTDQPQH
v_call: TRBV7-9; cdr3_aa: ASSPVAARYEQY
v_call: TRBV6-5; cdr3_aa: ASSYLSGGGYEQY
v_call: TRBV5-1; cdr3_aa: ASSLGGPTSGRDTQY
v_call: TRBV2; cdr3_aa: ASNLRGTEAF
v_call: TRBV4-1; cdr3_aa: ASSRRVAGGTDTQY
v_call: TRBV11-2; cdr3_aa: ASSLDGTGLEY
v_call: TRBV7-8; cdr3_aa: ASSQIKGTGGLNYGYT
v_call: TRBV5-1; cdr3_aa: ASSLEGNYYNEQF
v_call: TRBV25-1; cdr3_aa: ASSPPGTSGSETQF
v_call: TRBV4-1; cdr3_aa: ASSQGISGSSSYEQY
v_call: TRBV11-2; cdr3_aa: ASSLGVGGRVQRNEKLF
v_call: TRBV10-3; cdr3_aa: AISDRVGGSSYEQY
v_call: TRBV7-2; cdr3_aa: ASLTGAVGTGELF
v_call: TRBV28; cdr3_aa: ASTTRNETGGGTYEQY
v_call: TRBV6-1; cdr3_aa: ASSFQGVNTGELF
v_call: TRBV2; cdr3_aa: ASSVRGGTEAF
v_call: TRBV5-6; cdr3_aa: ASGDIREPATNEKLF
v_call: TRBV27; cdr3_aa: ASSFSGTDQETQY
v_call: TRBV5-1; cdr3_aa: ASSLLGQGEEETQY
v_call: TRBV6-6; cdr3_aa: ASGLGDSSGNTIY
v_call: TRBV9; cdr3_aa: ASSYTQGRGNQPQH
v_call: TRBV18; cdr3_aa: ASSPWSENTEAF
v_call: TRBV4-1; cdr3_aa: ASSQDWTSVGYEQY
v_call: TRBV9; cdr3_aa: ASSLGTGTDTQY
v_call: TRBV2; cdr3_aa: ASKLPGELF
v_call: TRBV19; cdr3_aa: ASSSVPGHGNTIY
v_call: TRBV4-1; cdr3_aa: ASAPITGGRTGELF
v_call: TRBV5-1; cdr3_aa: ASSPGANVLT
v_call: TRBV5-4; cdr3_aa: ASSSGGQSNSPLH
v_call: TRBV10-3; cdr3_aa: AIRSGQGVDYT
v_call: TRBV5-1; cdr3_aa: ASSLSLPSTDTQY
v_call: TRBV5-1; cdr3_aa: ASSLGTSTDTQY
v_call: TRBV5-6; cdr3_aa: ASSEITAIDEQF
v_call: TRBV6-5; cdr3_aa: ASGGKGEQY
v_call: TRBV4-2; cdr3_aa: ASSLPGQAYGYT
v_call: TRBV4-1; cdr3_aa: ASSQEGWADSTDTQY
v_call: TRBV11-3; cdr3_aa: ASAPSRGENTEAF
v_call: TRBV5-4; cdr3_aa: ASSRTGSGANVLT
v_call: TRBV15; cdr3_aa: ATSRERLAREQY
v_call: TRBV5-4; cdr3_aa: ASSSWGAGQPQH